This passage covers 20 T cell receptor beta chains from one sample sequenced in a study of spatial heterogeneity in lung cancer. Described time point: sample taken at primary tumor resection. In each case, whole RNA from tumor, nontumor lung or frozen PBMC was sequenced unsorted. TCRdb itself ran the 5' RACE reads through MiXCR, one entry per CDR3 protein. The sample records 10,000 to 15,000 distinct CDR3 sequences, 5% to 6% being singletons. The material was lung tumor tissue, obtained at surgery. These receptors were collected from a human donor with early-stage non-small cell lung cancer.

Ten or more counts support this clonotype. This beta chain is an off-target read within a library intended for alpha chains, so its frequency means little. The rearrangement links TRBV6-5 to TRBJ2-1, with TRBD1 matching over 8 bases. The V gene's germline CDR1 is MNHEY and CDR2 SVGAGI. The CDR3 extends over 14 amino acids. V was pared by 6 bases and J by 2 bases, with 3 bases of the junction left unmatched. The CDR3: CASRDRATYNEQFF. The CDR3 DNA follows: TGTGCCAGCAGGGACAGGGCAACCTACAATGAGCAGTTCTTC.

This clonotype was counted ten times or more. As an off-target read in a library built for alpha chains, this beta chain has a frequency of little significance. The rearrangement joins TRBV12-3 or TRBV12-4 to TRBJ2-5, with 7 bases lining up with TRBD2. V dropped 2 bases and J dropped 4; count of bases not matched to a gene: 10. This CDR3 has 16 residues. This CDR3 reads CASSLRSGGLRETQYF. The CDR3 DNA follows: TGTGCCAGCAGTTTAAGGTCGGGAGGCTTGCGAGAGACCCAGTACTTC.

Many counts were recorded for this clonotype. This beta chain came through as a stray read in a library set up for alpha chains, and its size says little. The V call is TRBV27, the J call TRBJ2-2; 8 nucleotides match TRBD1. The V gene end was trimmed by 5 bases and the J gene end by 5 bases; junction bases not matched to a gene: 16. CDR3 length equals 18 residues. CDR1 is MNHEY and CDR2 is SMNVEV in the germline V gene (reference sequence). CDR3 coding DNA: TGTGCCAGCAGTAAAAGGACAGGGTCGGTCAGGGCAACCGGGGAGCTGTTTTTT. As protein: CASSKRTGSVRATGELFF.

In its sample, this clonotype was seen many times. For a library built for alpha chains, this beta chain is a stray read; little rests on its size. This sequence joins TRBV6-2 or TRBV6-3 and TRBJ1-1, with 9 bases lining up with TRBD1. The CDR3 consists of 15 residues. J was trimmed by 5 bases and V by 0 bases; bases with no gene match: 4. Germline V gives CDR1 MNHEY, CDR2 SVGEGT. The CDR3 here is CASSYSSDRGTEAFF. CDR3 coding DNA: TGTGCCAGCAGTTACTCGAGCGACAGGGGGACTGAAGCTTTCTTT.

There are many counts of this clonotype. Because the library targeted alpha chains, this beta chain is an off-target read whose size means little. The chain carries TRBV18 and TRBJ2-3; 13 nucleotides match TRBD2. The CDR3 extends over 17 amino acids. The germline V gene has CDR1 KGHSH and CDR2 LQKENI. Unmatched junction bases numbered 3, after V lost 3 bases and J lost 0 bases. In DNA form, the CDR3 reads TGTGCCAGCTCACCGGGACTAGCGGGAACTAGCACAGATACGCAGTATTTT. Translated: CASSPGLAGTSTDTQYF.

This clonotype showed up just a few times. The library was prepared for alpha chains; this beta chain is a stray read, so its frequency means little. This chain connects TRBV27 to TRBJ1-6; 7 bases line up with TRBD1. Germline CDR1 and CDR2: MNHEY and SMNVEV (reference sequence). This CDR3 has 17 amino acids. Trimming cost V 2 bases and J 9 bases; bases outside gene matches: 13. The CDR3, as DNA: TGTGCCAGCAGTTTAAGACAGGGTTTGGGTCAGATTTCACCCCTCCACTTT. Amino acid sequence: CASSLRQGLGQISPLHF.

This clonotype was seen a few times. With the library built for alpha chains, this beta chain is off target and its frequency is not meaningful. The V call is TRBV11-3, the J call TRBJ2-2; no clear D. This CDR3 comprises 15 residues. The ends were cut back, 5 bases at V and 6 bases at J, with 16 bases in the middle. CDR1 is SGHNT and CDR2 is YENEEA in the germline V gene. DNA for the CDR3: TGTGCCAGCAGCCCGCACTCGAGAGGAGCCGGGGAGCTGTTTTTT. Protein sequence: CASSPHSRGAGELFF.

In this sample, this clonotype turned up many times. This beta chain represents an off-target read in a library built for alpha chains; its size is of limited meaning. The V and J genes are TRBV20-1 and TRBJ1-5; 7 bases are shared with TRBD1. The V gene end was trimmed by 2 bases and the J gene end by 3 bases; junction bases not matched to a gene: 4. This CDR3 is built from 14 residues. Germline V gene lookup returns CDR1 DFQATT and CDR2 SNEGSKA (reference sequence). The chain's CDR3 is CSARRQGDNQPQHF. The DNA of the CDR3 is TGCAGTGCTAGAAGGCAGGGGGACAATCAGCCCCAGCATTTT.

This clonotype was observed at least ten times. This beta chain is a stray read from a library made for alpha chains; its abundance is not meaningful. The CDR3 bases are TGTGCCAGCACCCTGGGGGAGGTTGGGACTGAAGCTTTCTTT. This gives the protein CASTLGEVGTEAFF. This sequence joins TRBV6-1 and TRBJ1-1, with D possibly matching TRBD1 (5 bases). Germline CDR1 is MNHNS and CDR2 is SASEGT. CDR3 size: 14 residues. Trimming removed 7 bases at V and 5 bases at J, with 17 bases between.

This clonotype was detected many times. The size of this beta chain means little, since it is a stray read in a library made for alpha chains. The J gene is TRBJ2-1, the V gene TRBV5-1, with TRBD1 matching 8 bases. Germline V gene lookup returns CDR1 SGHRS and CDR2 YFSETQ. Losses at the gene ends were 3 bases for V and 8 bases for J; bases not matched to a gene: 7. CDR3 length: 14 residues. The chain's CDR3 is CASSSDRGPHEQFF. The CDR3 nucleotides read TGCGCCAGCAGCTCCGACAGGGGACCCCATGAGCAGTTCTTC.

This clonotype has a count of ten or more. The library was built for alpha chains, so this beta chain is an off-target read and its size means little. V and J are TRBV7-9 and TRBJ2-5; D is possibly TRBD1 (5 bases). This CDR3 is 15 amino acids long. V lost 5 bases, J lost 4 bases, and 17 bases lay in between. The germline CDR1 and CDR2 sequences are SEHNR and FQNEAQ (reference sequence). CDR3 DNA: TGTGCCAGCAGCCCGCGCGTAGGGGCGGCAGAGACCCAGTACTTC. Encoded protein: CASSPRVGAAETQYF.

This clonotype has at least ten counts. This beta chain lies outside the target of a library built for alpha chains; its clone size means little. The chain carries TRBV27 and TRBJ2-3, with D hard to call. This CDR3 has 12 amino acids. V lost 6 bases to trimming and J lost 4 bases, with 8 bases between them. CDR1 and CDR2 from the germline V gene are MNHEY and SMNVEV (reference sequence). CDR3 amino acids: CASSPMADTQYF. The CDR3, as DNA: TGTGCCAGCAGCCCGATGGCAGATACGCAGTATTTT.

This clonotype was recorded at least ten times. The library was designed around alpha chains, so this beta chain is a stray read whose abundance carries little weight. The CDR3 reads CASSQLDSFEQYF. CDR3 DNA: TGCGCCAGCAGTCAGCTAGATTCGTTCGAGCAGTACTTC. The V gene is TRBV5-1, the J gene TRBJ2-7; D is undetermined. CDR1 and CDR2 (germline): SGHRS, YFSETQ. This CDR3 spans 13 amino acids. Trimming left V 5 bases short and J 6 bases short, with 15 bases between.

Concerning this clonotype itself: A library made for alpha chains picked up this beta chain off target, so its size means little. This CDR3 is CASSLDAVQWRGGGTGELFF. In nucleotides, the CDR3 is TGTGCCAGCAGCTTAGATGCTGTTCAGTGGAGGGGAGGCGGCACCGGGGAGCTGTTTTTT. V and J are TRBV11-2 and TRBJ2-2; D is perhaps TRBD2 (6 bases). CDR1 SGHAT and CDR2 FQNNGV come from the germline V gene. Between the trimmed V and J ends, which lost 0 bases and 4 bases, there was a span of 24 bases. CDR3 length: 20 residues.

With regard to this clonotype: A read error is possible here, since a much larger clone lies one base away. As an off-target read in a library built for alpha chains, this beta chain has a frequency of little significance. The V call is TRBV24-1, the J call TRBJ1-1; D gene uncertain. This CDR3 has 13 residues. V was pared by 7 bases and J by 4 bases, with 12 bases between. Germline values: CDR1 KGHDR, CDR2 SFDVKD. CDR3 region: CATRQQGPTEAFF. CDR3 coding DNA: TGTGCCACCAGACAGCAAGGACCCACTGAAGCTTTCTTT.

In its sample, this clonotype was seen many times. This beta chain is an off-target read within a library intended for alpha chains, so its frequency means little. The CDR3 nucleotides read TGTGCCAGCAGCTTAAGTAGATACCAAGAGACCCAGTACTTC. Amino acids: CASSLSRYQETQYF. J is TRBJ2-5 and V is TRBV7-2; D gene ambiguous. Germline V gene sequence: CDR1 SGHTA, CDR2 FQGNSA. V was trimmed by 2 bases and J by 0 bases, leaving 7 bases between them. The CDR3 sequence is 14 residues long.

The sample holds many counts of this clonotype. This beta chain was picked up by a library intended for alpha chains and is off target, so its count carries little meaning. The CDR3 DNA follows: TGTGCCAGCAGCTCGCCGGGACTAGCGACATACAATGAGCAGTTCTTC. It translates to CASSSPGLATYNEQFF. The chain links TRBV11-3 to TRBJ2-1, with 10 bases lining up with TRBD2. Per the germline V gene, CDR1 is SGHNT and CDR2 is YENEEA. The V and J ends lost 4 bases and 4 bases, in that order; junction bases with no gene match: 7. The CDR3 spans 16 residues.

This clonotype was counted at least ten times. Since the library was made to target alpha chains, this beta chain is a stray read and its abundance is not meaningful. This sequence joins TRBV6-2 or TRBV6-3 and TRBJ1-5, with a weak D call TRBD1 (5 bases). V lost 10 bases to trimming and J lost 0 bases, with 19 bases between them. Germline values: CDR1 MNHEY, CDR2 SVGEGT. The CDR3 consists of 16 residues. Written as DNA, the CDR3 is TGTGCCACCAAATCGAACCGGGACGTTAGCAATCAGCCCCAGCATTTT. This encodes CATKSNRDVSNQPQHF.

By sample fraction, this clonotype is medium-sized. With the library built for alpha chains, this beta chain is off target and its frequency is not meaningful. V gene TRBV4-1 combines with J gene TRBJ2-7; 7 nucleotides line up with TRBD1. Germline values: CDR1 MGHRA, CDR2 YSYEKL. Trimming at V came to 5 bases and at J to 7 bases, leaving 11 bases not matched to a gene. CDR3 length equals 14 residues. CDR3 coding DNA: TGCGCCAGCAGCTCCTCGGACCGCAGGGGGGAGCAGTACTTC. Its protein is CASSSSDRRGEQYF.

This clonotype has just a few counts. Little can be read into the size of this beta chain, an off-target read in a library designed for alpha chains. The CDR3 sequence is CASSLALGEATDTQYF. The CDR3 DNA follows: TGTGCCAGCAGCTTAGCTCTAGGAGAGGCCACAGATACGCAGTATTTT. This chain joins TRBV7-9 and TRBJ2-3; unclear D gene. This CDR3 has 16 residues. From germline, CDR1 is SEHNR and CDR2 FQNEAQ (reference sequence). V lost 0 bases to trimming and J lost 2 bases, with 12 bases between them.